A selection of T cell receptor beta chains follows, all from one sample in a study of shared clonotypes between healthy human individuals. The assay was immunoSEQ multiplex PCR, and TCRdb's table has in-frame clones only and misses some. The sample lists about 2.1 million clones; more than 85% were seen once. The specimen was naive CD8+ T cells from PBMCs. These receptors were obtained from a man younger than 35 in good health. Some clones in this sample may be carry-over from other donors' samples. The CDR3 runs from the conserved cysteine through the conserved F or W. Fields, in order: J gene, CDR3 length, V gene, CDR3 protein.

TRBJ1-5,15,TRBV10-3,CAISRTEHSNQPQHF
TRBJ1-1,13,TRBV29-1,CSGTWWVNTEAFF
TRBJ2-3,15,TRBV6-1,CASSERARDTDTQYF
TRBJ2-7,14,TRBV2,CASSGRISSYEQYF
TRBJ1-1,17,TRBV10-3,CAIMEGGTREDRTEAFF
TRBJ2-2,15,TRBV19,CASSRASENTGELFF
TRBJ2-3,15,TRBV7-6,CASSLRPRGTDTQYF
TRBJ2-5,15,TRBV25-1,CASSEGEGFRETQYF
TRBJ2-3,16,TRBV7-6,CASNGGTGSPTDTQYF
TRBJ1-1,13,TRBV2,CASKTGVNTEAFF
TRBJ2-2,18,TRBV4-3,CASSQDAGSLLNTGELFF
TRBJ1-1,15,TRBV4-3,CASSQDEEGRAKAFF
TRBJ1-2,12,TRBV7-9,CASSLGQEGYTF
TRBJ2-7,15,TRBV9,CASSPRTSGSYEQYF
TRBJ2-4,14,TRBV7-6,CASSPTAGKNIQYF
TRBJ2-1,14,TRBV6-5,CASSYSMGTNEQFF
TRBJ2-1,16,TRBV6-1,CASSEIVGGLRNEQFF
TRBJ2-3,16,TRBV5-1,CASSRGPAGGTDTQYF
TRBJ1-1,12,TRBV6-6,CASSYSIGEAFF
TRBJ1-2,14,TRBV29-1,CSVASGRRNYGYTF
TRBJ2-1,10,TRBV29-1,CSVLYNEQFF
TRBJ2-7,15,TRBV27,CASSLVGRAPYEQYF
TRBJ2-7,11,TRBV20-1,CSARALGVQYF
TRBJ1-2,13,TRBV28,CASRQGQLYGYTF
TRBJ2-3,15,TRBV27,CASSSYSITTDTQYF
TRBJ2-5,14,TRBV5-8,CASSFGQGRETQYF
TRBJ2-1,14,TRBV27,CAIKRTGAYNEQFF
TRBJ2-7,15,TRBV13,CASSLKPSGGYEQYF
TRBJ2-1,18,TRBV7-9,CASSLANRLAGGNNEQFF
TRBJ2-3,16,TRBV28,CASRALAEAVTDTQYF
TRBJ2-7,13,TRBV7-9,CASSLAQKDEQYF
TRBJ2-5,14,TRBV7-9,CALAGRAYQETQYF
TRBJ2-7,16,TRBV28,CASSLWIGESSYEQYF